This TCR beta chain was profiled in a study of beta chain features in type 1 diabetes. Findings of the study overall: cDNA-based reads could over-represent cells with high TCR expression.

The authors reverse transcribed all of the isolated RNA, so sequencing captured expressed TCRB transcripts. This table comes from immunoSEQ multiplex PCR, and its TCRdb copy is limited to in-frame clones, with some not included. Among about 270,000 clones listed, roughly 13% were seen once. A note on this clone: Its antigen is still unknown.

Sequencing was done on a sample of naive CD4+ T cells from blood. This clonotype was obtained from a woman between 40 and 55 years old in good health.

This CDR3 reads CASKDTGTDTQYF. For the CDR3, the DNA is TGTGCCAGCAAGGACACCGGGACAGATACGCAGTATTTT. The V call is TRBV6-6, the J call TRBJ2-3; a weak D match, TRBD1 (5 bases). CDR3 size: 13 residues. V lost 7 bases, J lost 3 bases, and 11 bases lay in between. The germline V gene encodes CDR1 MNHNY and CDR2 SVGAGI (reference sequence).